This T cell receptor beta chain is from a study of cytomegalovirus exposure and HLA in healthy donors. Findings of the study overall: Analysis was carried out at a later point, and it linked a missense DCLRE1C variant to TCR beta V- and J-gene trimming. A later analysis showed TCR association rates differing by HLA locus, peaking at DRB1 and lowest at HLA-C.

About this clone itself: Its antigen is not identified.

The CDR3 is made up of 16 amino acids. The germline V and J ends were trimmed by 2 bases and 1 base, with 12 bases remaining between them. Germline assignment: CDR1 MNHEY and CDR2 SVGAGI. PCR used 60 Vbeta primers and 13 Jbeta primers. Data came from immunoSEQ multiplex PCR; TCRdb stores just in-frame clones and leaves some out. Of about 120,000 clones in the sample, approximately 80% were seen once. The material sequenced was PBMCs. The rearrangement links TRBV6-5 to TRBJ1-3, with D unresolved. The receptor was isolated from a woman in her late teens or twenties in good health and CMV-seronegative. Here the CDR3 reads CASSYRRGSSGNTIYF. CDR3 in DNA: TGTGCCAGCAGTTACCGACGAGGTAGTTCTGGAAACACCATATATTTT.